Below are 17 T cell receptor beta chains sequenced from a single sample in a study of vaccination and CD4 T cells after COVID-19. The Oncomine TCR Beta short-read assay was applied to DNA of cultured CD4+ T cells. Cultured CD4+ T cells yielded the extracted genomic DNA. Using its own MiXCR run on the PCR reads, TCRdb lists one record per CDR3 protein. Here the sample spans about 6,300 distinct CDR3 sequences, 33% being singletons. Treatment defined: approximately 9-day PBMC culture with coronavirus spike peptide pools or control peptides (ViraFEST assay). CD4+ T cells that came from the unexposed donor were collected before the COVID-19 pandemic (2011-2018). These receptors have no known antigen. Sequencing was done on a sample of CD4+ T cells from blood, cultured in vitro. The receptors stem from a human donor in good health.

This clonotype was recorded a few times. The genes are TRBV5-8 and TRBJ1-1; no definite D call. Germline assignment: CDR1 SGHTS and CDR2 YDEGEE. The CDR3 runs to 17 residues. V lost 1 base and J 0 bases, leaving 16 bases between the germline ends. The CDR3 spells CASSLWWATRLNTEAFF. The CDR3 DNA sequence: TGTGCCAGCAGCTTGTGGTGGGCAACTAGATTGAACACTGAAGCTTTCTTT.

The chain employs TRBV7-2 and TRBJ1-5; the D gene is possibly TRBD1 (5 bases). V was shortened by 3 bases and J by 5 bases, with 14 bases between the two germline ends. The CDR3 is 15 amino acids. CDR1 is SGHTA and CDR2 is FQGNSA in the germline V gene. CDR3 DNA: TGTGCCAGCAGCTTTGTTGGGGGAACGGATCAGCCCCAGCATTTT. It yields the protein CASSFVGGTDQPQHF. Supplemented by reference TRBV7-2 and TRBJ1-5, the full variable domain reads GAGVSQSPSNKVTEKGKDVELRCDPISGHTALYWYRQSLGQGLEFLIYFQGNSAPDKSGLPSDRFSAERTGGSVSTLTIQRTQQEDSAVYLCASSFVGGTDQPQHFGDGTRLSIL.

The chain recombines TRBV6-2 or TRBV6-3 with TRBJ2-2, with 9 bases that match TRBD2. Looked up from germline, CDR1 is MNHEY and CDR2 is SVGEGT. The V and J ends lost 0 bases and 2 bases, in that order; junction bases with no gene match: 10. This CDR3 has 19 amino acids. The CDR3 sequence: CASSYSVTGTSINTGELFF. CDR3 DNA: TGTGCCAGCAGTTACTCCGTCACCGGGACTAGCATTAACACCGGGGAGCTGTTTTTT.

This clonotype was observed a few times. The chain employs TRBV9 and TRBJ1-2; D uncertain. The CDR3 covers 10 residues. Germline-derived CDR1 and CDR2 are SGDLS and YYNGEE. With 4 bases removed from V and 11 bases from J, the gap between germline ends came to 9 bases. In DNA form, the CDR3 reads TGTGCCAGCAGCCCGATTAGTTACACCTTC. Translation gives CASSPISYTF.

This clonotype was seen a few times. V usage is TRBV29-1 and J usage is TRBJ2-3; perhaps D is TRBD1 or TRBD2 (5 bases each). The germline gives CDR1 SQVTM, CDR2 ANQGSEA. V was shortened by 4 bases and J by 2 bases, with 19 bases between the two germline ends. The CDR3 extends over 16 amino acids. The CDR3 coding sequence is TGCAGCGTTGGCCCTGGAAGTGGGACGTCCACAGATACGCAGTATTTT. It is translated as CSVGPGSGTSTDTQYF.

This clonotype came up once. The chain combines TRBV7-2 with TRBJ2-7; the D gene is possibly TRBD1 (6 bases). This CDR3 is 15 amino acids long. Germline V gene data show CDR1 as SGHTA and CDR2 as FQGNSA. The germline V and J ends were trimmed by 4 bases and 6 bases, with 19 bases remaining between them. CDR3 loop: CASSSASGHKVEQYF. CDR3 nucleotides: TGTGCCAGCAGCTCAGCGTCGGGACACAAGGTCGAGCAGTACTTC.

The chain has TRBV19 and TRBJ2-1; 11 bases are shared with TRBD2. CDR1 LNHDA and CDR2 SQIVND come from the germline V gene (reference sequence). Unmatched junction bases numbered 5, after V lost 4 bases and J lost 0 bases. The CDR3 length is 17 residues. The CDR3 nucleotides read TGTGCCAGTAGTACCTTAACTAGCGGGAGCTCCTACAATGAGCAGTTCTTC. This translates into CASSTLTSGSSYNEQFF.

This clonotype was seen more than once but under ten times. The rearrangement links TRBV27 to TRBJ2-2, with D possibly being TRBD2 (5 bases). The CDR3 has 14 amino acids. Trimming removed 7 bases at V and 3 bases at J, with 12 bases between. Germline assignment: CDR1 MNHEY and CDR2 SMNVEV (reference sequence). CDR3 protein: CASNLRGDTGELFF. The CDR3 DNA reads TGTGCCAGCAATCTCCGGGGAGACACCGGGGAGCTGTTTTTT.

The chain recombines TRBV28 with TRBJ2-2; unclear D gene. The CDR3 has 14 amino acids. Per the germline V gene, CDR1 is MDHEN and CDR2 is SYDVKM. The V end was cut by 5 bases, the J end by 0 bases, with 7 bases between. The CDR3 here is CASSPLPNTGELFF. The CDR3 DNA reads TGTGCCAGCAGTCCCCTACCGAACACCGGGGAGCTGTTTTTT.

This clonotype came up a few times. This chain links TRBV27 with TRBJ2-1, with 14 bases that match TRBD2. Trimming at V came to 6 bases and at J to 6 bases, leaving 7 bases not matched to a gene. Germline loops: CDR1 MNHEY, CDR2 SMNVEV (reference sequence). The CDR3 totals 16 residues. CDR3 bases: TGTGCCAGCAGGGGACTAGCGGGAGAATGGGGCAATGAGCAGTTCTTC. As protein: CASRGLAGEWGNEQFF.

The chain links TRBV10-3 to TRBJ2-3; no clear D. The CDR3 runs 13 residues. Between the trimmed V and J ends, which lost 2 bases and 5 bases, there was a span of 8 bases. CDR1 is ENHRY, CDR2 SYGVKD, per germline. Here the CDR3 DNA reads TGTGCCATCAGTGAGCCCCTTCAAGATACGCAGTATTTT. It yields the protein CAISEPLQDTQYF.

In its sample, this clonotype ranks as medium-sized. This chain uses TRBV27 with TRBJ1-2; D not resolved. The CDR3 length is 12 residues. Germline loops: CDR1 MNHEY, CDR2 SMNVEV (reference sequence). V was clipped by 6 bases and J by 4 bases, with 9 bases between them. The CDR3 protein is CASRGSGYGYTF. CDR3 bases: TGTGCCAGCAGGGGTTCGGGCTATGGCTACACCTTC.

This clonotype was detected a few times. CDR3 protein: CASRVYSALAKNIQYF. The CDR3 DNA reads as TGTGCCAGCAGGGTCTACAGCGCTCTAGCCAAAAACATTCAGTACTTC. The chain uses TRBV2 and TRBJ2-4, with unresolved D. The V end lost 6 bases, the J end lost 0 bases, and 15 bases lay between the germline ends. The V gene's germline CDR1 is SNHLY and CDR2 FYNNEI. The CDR3 runs 16 residues.

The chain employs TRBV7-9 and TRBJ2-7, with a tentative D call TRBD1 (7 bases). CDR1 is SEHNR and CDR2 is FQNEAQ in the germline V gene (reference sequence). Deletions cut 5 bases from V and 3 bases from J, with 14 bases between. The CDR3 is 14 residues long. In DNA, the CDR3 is TGTGCCAGCAGCGCGCAGGGGGGATTCTACGAGCAGTACTTC. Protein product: CASSAQGGFYEQYF. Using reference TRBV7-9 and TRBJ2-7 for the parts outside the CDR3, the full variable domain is DTGVSQNPRHKITKRGQNVTFRCDPISEHNRLYWYRQTLGQGPEFLTYFQNEAQLEKSRLLSDRFSAERPKGSFSTLEIQRTEQGDSAMYLCASSAQGGFYEQYFGPGTRLTVT.

CDR3 DNA: TGTGCCAGCAGTACCCCCGGGACTAGCGGGAGCTACGAGCAGTACTTC. Its protein is CASSTPGTSGSYEQYF. The chain has TRBV27 and TRBJ2-7, with 14 bases aligning to TRBD2. The CDR3 is 16 residues long. The germline gives CDR1 MNHEY, CDR2 SMNVEV (reference sequence). J was trimmed by 3 bases and V by 5 bases; bases with no gene match: 6.

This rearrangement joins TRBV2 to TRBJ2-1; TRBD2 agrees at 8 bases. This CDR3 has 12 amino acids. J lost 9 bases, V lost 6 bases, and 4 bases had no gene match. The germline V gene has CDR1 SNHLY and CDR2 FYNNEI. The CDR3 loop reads CASRVRGGEQFF. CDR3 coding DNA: TGTGCCAGCAGGGTACGGGGGGGTGAGCAGTTCTTC.

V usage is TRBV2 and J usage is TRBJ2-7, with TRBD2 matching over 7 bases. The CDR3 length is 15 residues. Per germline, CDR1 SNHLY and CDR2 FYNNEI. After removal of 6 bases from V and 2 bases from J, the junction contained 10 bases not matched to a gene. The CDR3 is CASRDVVAGPYEQYF. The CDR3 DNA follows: TGTGCCAGCAGGGACGTGGTAGCGGGCCCCTACGAGCAGTACTTC.